These 7 T cell receptor beta chains share one sample of origin, sequenced in a study of OX40 agonist ivuxolimab in advanced cancers. Library creation used the immunoSEQ multiplex PCR assay. TCRdb obtained this table from immuneACCESS and retained in-frame rearrangements with V and J assigned. These tables miss some clones; where compared with another copy, unresolved V genes account for less than half of the shortfall, and the remainder is unexplained. For this sample the table gives about 45,000 clones, of which more than 65% were detected only once. Jointly, the top ten make up around 2.5% of the sample. Specimen: CD4+ or CD8+ T cells sorted from blood, collected in a trial of the OX40 agonist ivuxolimab. These receptors were taken from an adult with an advanced solid tumor such as melanoma, head and neck, liver or kidney cancer.

The J gene is TRBJ2-4, the V gene TRBV7-9, with 9 bases that match TRBD1. Germline loops: CDR1 SEHNR, CDR2 FQNEAQ (reference sequence). Trimming cost V 5 bases and J 14 bases; bases outside gene matches: 10. This CDR3 contains 13 residues. The CDR3 DNA sequence: TGTGCCAGCAGCAATACGACAGGGGGGCCGAAGTACTTC. It specifies CASSNTTGGPKYF.

The genes are TRBV21-1 and TRBJ2-5; the tabulated D call, TRBD1, remains unverified against the DNA. TRBV21-1 is a recognized pseudogene. This CDR3 contains 16 residues. In DNA form, the CDR3 reads TGTGCCAGCAGCAAATTGCAGGGACAGGAGAAAGAGACCCAGTACTTC. It encodes CASSKLQGQEKETQYF.

V usage is TRBV11-2 and J usage is TRBJ2-3; D is possibly TRBD1 (6 bases). V lost 3 bases and J 5 bases, leaving 12 bases between the germline ends. CDR1 SGHAT and CDR2 FQNNGV come from the germline V gene. The CDR3 length is 14 residues. The chain's CDR3 is CASSLTGTGDTQYF. The CDR3 region has the DNA TGTGCCAGCAGCTTGACAGGTACGGGAGATACGCAGTATTTT.

The V gene is TRBV5-1, the J gene TRBJ1-6; D remains unclear. The length of the CDR3 is 15 residues. Germline CDR1 SGHRS, CDR2 YFSETQ. Trimming cost V 1 base and J 0 bases, with 5 bases left between them. CDR3 sequence (DNA): TGCGCCAGCAGCTTGAAAAGCTCCTATAATTCACCCCTCCACTTT. Protein: CASSLKSSYNSPLHF.

The J gene is TRBJ1-3, the V gene TRBV7-9; D gene ambiguous. The V gene lost 7 bases and the J gene lost 0 bases, with 25 bases spanning the gap. This CDR3 spans 19 amino acids. In germline, CDR1 is SEHNR, CDR2 FQNEAQ (reference sequence). The CDR3: CASTFGVAPRDYSGNTIYF. The CDR3 nucleotides read TGTGCCAGCACCTTTGGGGTCGCACCGAGGGATTACTCTGGAAACACCATATATTTT. Drawing the rest from reference TRBV7-9 and TRBJ1-3, the complete variable domain is DTGVSQNPRHKITKRGQNVTFRCDPISEHNRLYWYRQTLGQGPEFLTYFQNEAQLEKSRLLSDRFSAERPKGSFSTLEIQRTEQGDSAMYLCASTFGVAPRDYSGNTIYFGEGSWLTVV.

The chain joins TRBV10-3 to TRBJ1-6; 8 bases fit TRBD1. V was clipped by 7 bases and J by 9 bases; unmatched bases: 5. Germline assignment: CDR1 ENHRY and CDR2 SYGVKD. The CDR3 runs 13 residues. This CDR3 is CAITLDRGSPLHF. DNA of the CDR3: TGTGCCATCACCCTCGACAGGGGTTCACCCCTCCACTTT.

V usage is TRBV2 and J usage is TRBJ1-4, with D uncertain. The CDR3 contains 14 residues. The V and J ends lost 1 base and 4 bases respectively, with 7 bases between them. Germline lookup yields CDR1 SNHLY and CDR2 FYNNEI. The CDR3 loop reads CASSEGGLNEKLFF. The CDR3 nucleotides are TGTGCCAGCAGTGAAGGAGGCCTTAATGAAAAACTGTTTTTT.